The clone carrying this T cell receptor (beta chain) occurred a few times. The record originates from a study of control samples from healthy donors and cancer patients. The CDR3 extends over 15 amino acids. Germline V gene lookup returns CDR1 LNHDA and CDR2 SQIVND (reference sequence). V was clipped by 4 bases and J by 2 bases; unmatched bases: 3. Measured with immunoSEQ multiplex PCR; TCRdb has only the in-frame clones, and not every one. The profile covers 110,000 or so clones, with around 89% appearing a single time and roughly 18% taken by the ten largest. V and J are TRBV19 and TRBJ2-2; 8 nucleotides align to TRBD2. Sequenced sample: blood. This clonotype was obtained from a woman aged 45-65 years in good health. The CDR3, as DNA: TGTGCCAGTAGTACCGGGACTAGTAACACCGGGGAGCTGTTTTTT. It is translated as CASSTGTSNTGELFF.